The 23 T cell receptor beta chains presented below share a single source sample, sequenced in a study of blood T cell repertoires in COVID-19 (TCRdb year 2020). Receptor amplification or capture employed the immunoSEQ multiplex PCR assay. The clones in this table, taken by TCRdb from immuneACCESS, are in-frame only. Not every clone is retained; where verified, under half of the shortfall comes from an unresolved V gene, and the cause of the rest is unknown. The sample data list over 85,000 clones, and around 87% of these were observed just once. The ten biggest clones cover less than 5% of the sample. Material for sequencing was peripheral blood. The source of these receptors is a woman aged 80 or older with acute or convalescent COVID-19.

This chain joins TRBV2 and TRBJ1-1; D is perhaps TRBD1 (6 bases). This CDR3 is built from 14 residues. The V gene's germline CDR1 is SNHLY and CDR2 FYNNEI. The V end was cut by 8 bases, the J end by 1 base, with 14 bases between. The CDR3 DNA sequence: TGTGCCAGCGGGACGGGACACCAGAACACTGAAGCTTTCTTT. This gives the protein CASGTGHQNTEAFF.

This chain connects TRBV5-1 to TRBJ1-2; the D is unclear. Deletions cut 3 bases from V and 5 bases from J, with 11 bases between. The length of the CDR3 is 13 residues. Germline values: CDR1 SGHRS, CDR2 YFSETQ. For the CDR3, the DNA is TGCGCCAGCAGCTCGGGAGGGTATTATGGCTACACCTTC. It yields the protein CASSSGGYYGYTF.

DNA for the CDR3: TGTGCCTCCGAAAGGACTAGCGGGATGGGAGATACGCAGTATTTT. Protein: CASERTSGMGDTQYF. The chain links TRBV30 to TRBJ2-3, with TRBD2 matching 12 bases. Germline-derived CDR1 and CDR2 are GTSNPN and SVGIG (reference sequence). With 7 bases clipped from V and 5 bases from J, the junction kept 10 bases outside the gene matches. This CDR3 is built from 15 residues.

The chain recombines TRBV10-2 with TRBJ2-5, with 8 bases matching TRBD2. The CDR3 extends over 13 amino acids. Germline V gives CDR1 WSHSY, CDR2 SAAADI. The V and J ends lost 4 bases and 5 bases, in that order; junction bases with no gene match: 3. CDR3 in DNA: TGCGCCAGCAGTGGGACTAGCCGTGAGACCCAGTACTTC. The encoded protein is CASSGTSRETQYF.

This rearrangement joins TRBV7-2 to TRBJ2-3; 9 bases are a match to TRBD1. Germline loops: CDR1 SGHTA, CDR2 FQGNSA. Trimming took 2 bases from V and 5 from J; bases not matched to a gene: 5. This CDR3 region has 15 residues. CDR3 DNA sequence: TGTGCCAGCAGCTTACAACAGGGGGCAGGAGATACGCAGTATTTT. This gives the protein CASSLQQGAGDTQYF.

The chain uses TRBV25-1 and TRBJ2-1, with TRBD1 matching 12 bases. The CDR3 runs to 15 residues. From germline, CDR1 is MGHDK and CDR2 SYGVNS. V was pared by 8 bases and J by 7 bases, with 9 bases of the junction left unmatched. The CDR3 region has the DNA TGTGCCAGCCTTAGGGGGGACAGGGGGCGGAATGAGCAGTTCTTC. Its protein is CASLRGDRGRNEQFF.

The genes are TRBV5-1 and TRBJ2-3, with 9 bases aligning to TRBD2. The ends lost 3 bases at V and 2 bases at J; junction bases unmatched: 7. CDR1 SGHRS and CDR2 YFSETQ come from the germline V gene. The CDR3 contains 16 residues. The CDR3 DNA reads as TGCGCCAGCAGCTCCCGGACTAGCGCCCACACAGATACGCAGTATTTT. Its protein product is CASSSRTSAHTDTQYF.

V is TRBV7-9 and J is TRBJ2-7; TRBD2 matches at 15 bases. Germline lookup yields CDR1 SEHNR and CDR2 FQNEAQ (reference sequence). This CDR3 spans 16 amino acids. V trimming: 5 bases; J trimming: 5 bases; junction bases outside the gene matches: 7. Here the CDR3 reads CASSPRTSGRANEQYF. The CDR3 DNA follows: TGTGCCAGCAGCCCTCGGACTAGCGGGAGGGCCAACGAGCAGTACTTC.

V is TRBV30 and J is TRBJ2-7; 12 nucleotides match TRBD2. Germline V gene sequence: CDR1 GTSNPN, CDR2 SVGIG (reference sequence). This CDR3 has 11 residues. This chain's CDR3 is CALAGGYEQYF. DNA of the CDR3: TGTGCTCTAGCGGGAGGGTACGAGCAGTACTTC.

The chain links TRBV13 to TRBJ2-6; 8 nucleotides agree with TRBD1. Germline CDR1 PRHDT, CDR2 FYEKMQ (reference sequence). V lost 5 bases to trimming and J lost 2 bases; unmatched junction nucleotides: 8. CDR3 length: 17 amino acids. The CDR3 nucleotides are TGTGCCAGCAGCAGCCGGGACAGGAACACTGGGGCCAACGTCCTGACTTTC. Its translation: CASSSRDRNTGANVLTF.

The rearrangement links TRBV30 to TRBJ1-4; D perhaps matches TRBD1 (6 bases). The CDR3 runs to 15 residues. Germline V gene lookup returns CDR1 GTSNPN and CDR2 SVGIG (reference sequence). Trimming left V 1 base short and J 3 bases short, with 12 bases between. CDR3 nucleotides: TGTGCCTGGAGTGCCGCACAGGGAGCTAATGAAAAACTGTTTTTT. This translates into CAWSAAQGANEKLFF.

Notes on this clone: This specimen includes other DNA sequences encoding the same CDR3. This chain links TRBV30 with TRBJ1-5; 8 bases match TRBD1. Looked up from germline, CDR1 is GTSNPN and CDR2 is SVGIG (reference sequence). J lost 7 bases, V lost 0 bases, and 5 bases had no gene match. The CDR3 totals 14 residues. The CDR3 is CAWSVGQGRQPQHF. As DNA, the CDR3 is TGTGCCTGGAGTGTAGGACAGGGAAGACAGCCCCAGCATTTT. Combining the CDR3 with reference TRBV30 and TRBJ1-5 gives the whole variable domain SQTIHQWPATLVQPVGSPLSLECTVEGTSNPNLYWYRQAAGRGLQLLFYSVGIGQISSEVPQNLSASRPQDRQFILSSKKLLLSDSGFYLCAWSVGQGRQPQHFGDGTRLSIL.

This chain connects TRBV27 to TRBJ1-6; TRBD1 agrees at 9 bases. Germline V CDR1 and CDR2: MNHEY, SMNVEV (reference sequence). The ends lost 7 bases at V and 4 bases at J; junction bases unmatched: 8. This CDR3 is built from 16 residues. CDR3 DNA: TGTGCCAGCAACTCGGACGGGACAGGGTATAATTCACCCCTCCACTTT. Amino acid sequence: CASNSDGTGYNSPLHF.

V and J are TRBV9 and TRBJ2-5, with 8 positions matching TRBD1. Germline lookup yields CDR1 SGDLS and CDR2 YYNGEE. The CDR3 totals 14 residues. With V trimmed by 3 bases and J by 4 bases, 5 bases remained unmatched. CDR3: CASSASGGLETQYF. The CDR3 DNA is TGTGCCAGCAGCGCATCAGGGGGCTTAGAGACCCAGTACTTC.

The rearrangement uses TRBV29-1 and TRBJ2-6; TRBD1 aligns across 9 bases. The CDR3 runs to 16 residues. CDR1 and CDR2 from the germline V gene are SQVTM and ANQGSEA. V lost 7 bases, J lost 2 bases, and 9 bases stayed unmatched. This CDR3 reads CSAQGTGLAGANVLTF. The DNA for the CDR3 is TGCAGCGCCCAAGGGACAGGGCTCGCTGGGGCCAACGTCCTGACTTTC.

The chain couples TRBV19 to TRBJ1-2, with no clear D. Trimming took 1 base from V and 4 from J, leaving 7 bases between them. CDR3 size: 13 residues. Looked up from germline, CDR1 is LNHDA and CDR2 is SQIVND (reference sequence). The CDR3 sequence: CASSIVTSYGYTF. CDR3 DNA: TGTGCCAGTAGTATAGTAACCAGCTATGGCTACACCTTC.

CDR3 in DNA: TGTGCCAGCTCACCAGTCATTGACACTGAAGCTTTCTTT. Protein product: CASSPVIDTEAFF. V is TRBV18 and J is TRBJ1-1; D gene ambiguous. The V end was cut by 2 bases, the J end by 3 bases, with 7 bases between. CDR3 length: 13 residues. Germline lookup yields CDR1 KGHSH and CDR2 LQKENI.

The chain is built from TRBV5-6 and TRBJ2-2; 9 positions agree with TRBD1. Germline assignment: CDR1 SGHDT and CDR2 YYEEEE. The V segment lost 2 bases and the J segment 0 bases; nucleotides outside the gene matches: 2. The CDR3 extends over 16 amino acids. The CDR3 protein is CASSFRTGANTGELFF. The CDR3 DNA is TGTGCCAGCAGCTTCCGGACAGGGGCGAACACCGGGGAGCTGTTTTTT. The full variable domain, with the rest looked up from reference TRBV5-6 and TRBJ2-2, is DAGVTQSPTHLIKTRGQQVTLRCSPKSGHDTVSWYQQALGQGPQFIFQYYEEEERQRGNFPDRFSGHQFPNYSSELNVNALLLGDSALYLCASSFRTGANTGELFFGEGSRLTVL.

The V gene is TRBV5-5, the J gene TRBJ1-2; 9 nucleotides line up with TRBD1. The CDR3 runs to 13 residues. Germline V lookup: CDR1 SGHKS, CDR2 YYEKEE (reference sequence). The ends lost 4 bases at V and 7 bases at J; junction bases unmatched: 5. Here the CDR3 DNA reads TGTGCCAGCAGCAGACCGGGACAGGGTGGCTACACCTTC. Amino acids: CASSRPGQGGYTF.

This clone was seen a handful of times. This chain uses TRBV30 with TRBJ2-2; no clear D gene. V lost 0 bases and J lost 1, with 9 bases in between. There are 15 residues in the CDR3. Germline V lookup: CDR1 GTSNPN, CDR2 SVGIG (reference sequence). In DNA, the CDR3 is TGTGCCTGGAGTGTACAGCAACGGAACACCGGGGAGCTGTTTTTT. Protein sequence: CAWSVQQRNTGELFF.

This clone showed up just once. The J gene is TRBJ2-3, the V gene TRBV28; D is undetermined. Per germline, CDR1 MDHEN and CDR2 SYDVKM. This CDR3 region has 12 residues. The V end lost 5 bases, the J end lost 2 bases, and 5 bases lay between the germline ends. This CDR3 is CASSPNTDTQYF. CDR3 bases: TGTGCCAGCAGTCCAAACACAGATACGCAGTATTTT.

Turning to this clone: The germline gene is not matched at one end of the junction; a read error may be the cause. The V call is TRBV11-2, the J call TRBJ2-3; 8 bases map to TRBD1. Germline V gene lookup returns CDR1 SGHAT and CDR2 FQNNGV. CDR3 length: 16 residues. The CDR3 bases are TGTGCCAGCAGCTTAGGGCGGACAGGGATTGCAGATACACAGTATTTT. As protein: CASSLGRTGIADTQYF. Full variable domain (missing parts from reference TRBV11-2 and TRBJ2-3): EAGVAQSPRYKIIEKRQSVAFWCNPISGHATLYWYQQILGQGPKLLIQFQNNGVVDDSQLPKDRFSAERLKGVDSTLKIQPAKLEDSAVYLCASSLGRTGIADTQYFGPGTRLTVL.

The chain is built from TRBV5-6 and TRBJ2-7; 11 bases line up with TRBD1. J lost 6 bases, V lost 5 bases, and 10 bases had no gene match. The CDR3 contains 15 residues. CDR1 and CDR2 from the germline V gene are SGHDT and YYEEEE. The CDR3 loop reads CASSSRTGGFSEQYF. Here the CDR3 DNA reads TGTGCCAGCAGTTCCAGGACAGGGGGCTTCTCCGAGCAGTACTTC.